This T cell receptor (beta chain) was identified during a study of immune cell composition in non-small cell lung cancer. Findings of the study overall: In adenocarcinoma, maximal tumour-associated clone frequency tracked TIL tumour reactivity.

Here immunoSEQ multiplex PCR was the method, and the copy in TCRdb shows in-frame clones only, minus some. This sample has 900 to 1,300 clones, with about 82% found just once. The CDR3 is 16 residues long. Germline V gene lookup returns CDR1 SEHNR and CDR2 FQNEAQ (reference sequence). Trimming cost V 1 base and J 2 bases, with 13 bases left between them. Concerning this clone: Its specificity is not known.

Normal lung sampling was at least 3 cm from the tumour, as distant as possible. This clonotype was obtained from a human donor with non-small cell lung cancer. The sequenced sample consisted of non-adjacent lung tissue. The V gene is TRBV7-9, the J gene TRBJ2-3; D possibly uses TRBD1 or TRBD2 (5 bases each). The CDR3 reads CASSLGAGTFTDTQYF. The CDR3 bases are TGTGCCAGCAGCTTAGGGGCAGGGACCTTCACAGATACGCAGTATTTT.